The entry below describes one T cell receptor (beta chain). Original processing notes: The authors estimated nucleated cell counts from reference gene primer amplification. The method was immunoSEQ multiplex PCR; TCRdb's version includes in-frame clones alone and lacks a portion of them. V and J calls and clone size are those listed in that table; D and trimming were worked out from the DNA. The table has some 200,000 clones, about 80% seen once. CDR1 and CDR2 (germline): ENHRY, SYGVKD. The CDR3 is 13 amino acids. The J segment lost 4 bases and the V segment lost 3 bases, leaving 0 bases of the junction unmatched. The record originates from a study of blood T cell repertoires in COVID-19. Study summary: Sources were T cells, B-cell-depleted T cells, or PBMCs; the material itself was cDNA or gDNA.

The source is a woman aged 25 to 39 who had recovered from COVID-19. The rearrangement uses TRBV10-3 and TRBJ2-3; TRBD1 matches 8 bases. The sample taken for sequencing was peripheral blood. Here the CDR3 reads CAISEQGADTQYF. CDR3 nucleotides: TGTGCCATCAGTGAACAGGGGGCAGATACGCAGTATTTT.